This T cell receptor beta chain derives from a study of regulatory T cells in long-lasting Graves disease. General study findings and limits: Persistent patients had a count of shared public clonotypes (approximately 2,700) that exceeded that of new patients (around 1,000).

V was pared by 4 bases and J by 7 bases, with 19 bases of the junction left unmatched. The CDR3 has 18 residues. Per the germline V gene, CDR1 is LNHNV and CDR2 is YYDKDF (reference sequence). Building of the TCR beta libraries involved iRepertoire HTBI primers and Arm-PCR of CDR3 regions. TCRdb re-called the multiplex PCR reads with MiXCR, one entry per CDR3 protein. The sample contains hundreds of thousands of distinct CDR3 sequences, 21% of which appear only once. The time point denotes: persistent/refractory GD, antithyroid drugs over 5 years with positive TRAb. RNA extracted from PBMCs served as the sequencing template. This clonotype turned up a few times. Antigen: not known.

The rearrangement uses TRBV15 and TRBJ2-7; the match to TRBD1 covers 10 bases. The sequencing used peripheral blood mononuclear cells (PBMCs), collected when the disease was refractory, from a patient treated with antithyroid drugs. The receptor comes from a female donor with Graves disease. CDR3 in DNA: TGTGCCACCAGCACTAGACAGGGGGCAATAGCGGGGTTTCGAGAGCAGTACTTC. Amino acids: CATSTRQGAIAGFREQYF.